Presented here are 31 T cell receptor beta chains from one specimen sequenced in a study of cytomegalovirus exposure and HLA in healthy donors. Both 60 Vbeta primers and 13 Jbeta primers went into the PCR. Libraries were prepared by immunoSEQ multiplex PCR; TCRdb keeps only in-frame clonotypes and omits some of them. The data contain about 180,000 clones, 65% to 85% of them singletons. Material for sequencing was PBMCs. These receptors were obtained from a man in his sixties in good health and CMV-seronegative.

The chain links TRBV6-6 to TRBJ2-7; D is perhaps TRBD2 (6 bases). With 2 bases removed from V and 5 bases from J, the gap between germline ends came to 13 bases. CDR3 length equals 14 residues. CDR1 and CDR2 from the germline V gene are MNHNY and SVGAGI (reference sequence). Here the CDR3 reads CASSYRQGGDEQYF. The CDR3 nucleotides read TGTGCCAGCAGTTACAGGCAGGGCGGGGACGAGCAGTACTTC.

The chain employs TRBV5-1 and TRBJ1-4; TRBD1 might be the D (6 bases). The germline V gene has CDR1 SGHRS and CDR2 YFSETQ. V gave up 4 bases and J gave up 5 bases, with 15 bases separating them. There are 15 residues in the CDR3. The CDR3 DNA reads TGCGCCAGCAGCGGGACCGGGACACGGAATGAAAAACTGTTTTTT. Translated: CASSGTGTRNEKLFF.

This chain connects TRBV5-4 to TRBJ1-1; possibly TRBD1 for D (5 bases). Per the germline V gene, CDR1 is SGHNT and CDR2 is YYREEE (reference sequence). The length of the CDR3 is 14 residues. V gave up 0 bases and J gave up 0 bases, with 6 bases separating them. DNA of the CDR3: TGTGCCAGCAGCTTGGAGGGGTTGAACACTGAAGCTTTCTTT. Encoded protein: CASSLEGLNTEAFF.

The chain carries TRBV28 and TRBJ2-1; 10 bases fit TRBD2. With 6 bases clipped from V and 3 bases from J, the junction kept 2 bases outside the gene matches. The germline V gene encodes CDR1 MDHEN and CDR2 SYDVKM. This CDR3 region has 14 residues. For the CDR3, the DNA is TGTGCCAGCAGCTGGACTAGCGGCTACAATGAGCAGTTCTTC. Translated: CASSWTSGYNEQFF.

The genes are TRBV10-3 and TRBJ1-2, with 10 bases identical to TRBD1. The V gene's germline CDR1 is ENHRY and CDR2 SYGVKD. V lost 4 bases, J lost 5 bases, and 10 bases stayed unmatched. This CDR3 comprises 16 residues. The CDR3 nucleotides are TGTGCCATCAGTGGAGGACAGGGGGAGATTGCTTATGGCTACACCTTC. Translation gives CAISGGQGEIAYGYTF.

The rearrangement joins TRBV28 to TRBJ2-6, with 8 bases fitting TRBD1. Trimming took 5 bases from V and 0 from J; bases not matched to a gene: 12. CDR1 and CDR2 (germline): MDHEN, SYDVKM. The CDR3 is 19 amino acids. The CDR3 DNA reads as TGTGCCAGCAGTCGCCAACCGGACAGGGTCAACTCTGGGGCCAACGTCCTGACTTTC. Protein product: CASSRQPDRVNSGANVLTF.

The rearrangement uses TRBV6-5 and TRBJ1-5; D gene ambiguous. This CDR3 has 15 residues. Trimming took 6 bases from V and 7 from J, leaving 19 bases between them. The germline V gene has CDR1 MNHEY and CDR2 SVGAGI. The CDR3 DNA reads as TGTGCCAGCAGCTCCAGTATTCAATCAGGCCAGCCCCAGCATTTT. Amino acids: CASSSSIQSGQPQHF.

The chain combines TRBV7-2 with TRBJ2-2; D unclear. Germline V gene lookup returns CDR1 SGHTA and CDR2 FQGNSA. V lost 5 bases and J 8 bases, leaving 9 bases between the germline ends. There are 12 residues in the CDR3. CDR3 in amino acids: CASSPSQGELFF. The CDR3 bases are TGTGCCAGCAGCCCATCCCAGGGGGAGCTGTTTTTT.

The chain employs TRBV28 and TRBJ2-7; D is ambiguous. There are 14 residues in the CDR3. Trimming took off 6 bases at V and 2 bases at J, with 14 bases between the two ends. The germline V gene has CDR1 MDHEN and CDR2 SYDVKM. CDR3 DNA sequence: TGTGCCAGCAGCCCCGTCCCCTCTCCCTACGAGCAGTACTTC. Its protein product is CASSPVPSPYEQYF.

The CDR3 region has the DNA TGTGCCAGCAGTTACAGGACAGGGGGAGCGGGCGAGCAGTACTTC. This codes for CASSYRTGGAGEQYF. The chain employs TRBV28 and TRBJ2-7; 10 bases are a match to TRBD1. The CDR3 is 15 residues long. Trimming at V came to 4 bases and at J to 6 bases, leaving 9 bases not matched to a gene. CDR1 is MDHEN and CDR2 is SYDVKM in the germline V gene.

This clone appeared a single time. The rearrangement joins TRBV10-3 to TRBJ2-3, with 7 bases identical to TRBD2. In germline, CDR1 is ENHRY, CDR2 SYGVKD. V was pared by 8 bases and J by 0 bases, with 5 bases of the junction left unmatched. This CDR3 spans 14 amino acids. The CDR3 DNA reads as TGTGCCATCCGGAGCGGGGATAGCACAGATACGCAGTATTTT. This gives the protein CAIRSGDSTDTQYF.

V usage is TRBV7-2 and J usage is TRBJ2-5; D ambiguous. This CDR3 is built from 15 residues. Germline V gene lookup returns CDR1 SGHTA and CDR2 FQGNSA. The V and J ends lost 5 bases and 8 bases respectively, with 21 bases between them. As DNA, the CDR3 is TGTGCCAGCAGCACCCCCGGTAGCACGAAGAGAACCCAGTACTTC. The encoded protein is CASSTPGSTKRTQYF.

The rearrangement links TRBV18 to TRBJ2-7, with a tentative D call TRBD2 (5 bases). The CDR3 sequence is 13 residues long. Germline V gene data show CDR1 as KGHSH and CDR2 as LQKENI. With 1 base removed from V and 5 bases from J, the gap between germline ends came to 9 bases. This chain's CDR3 is CASSPRGIDEQYF. The CDR3 region has the DNA TGTGCCAGCTCACCACGAGGGATCGACGAGCAGTACTTC. Complete variable domain (other parts from reference TRBV18 and TRBJ2-7): NAGVMQNPRHLVRRRGQEARLRCSPMKGHSHVYWYRQLPEEGLKFMVYLQKENIIDESGMPKERFSAEFPKEGPSILRIQQVVRGDSAAYFCASSPRGIDEQYFGPGTRLTVT.

The chain combines TRBV7-6 with TRBJ2-2, with a weak D call TRBD2 (5 bases). The CDR3 runs to 14 residues. Germline loops: CDR1 SGHVS, CDR2 FNYEAQ. V was pared by 1 base and J by 3 bases, with 6 bases between. DNA for the CDR3: TGTGCCAGCAGCTTAGTGGGAGACACCGGGGAGCTGTTTTTT. Its translation is CASSLVGDTGELFF.

The rearrangement links TRBV2 to TRBJ2-7; tentatively, D is TRBD1 (6 bases). V was pared by 1 base and J by 3 bases, with 10 bases between. CDR1 is SNHLY and CDR2 is FYNNEI in the germline V gene. The CDR3 is 14 amino acids. The CDR3 nucleotides are TGTGCCAGCAGTGAAGGGGCAGGGGACTACGAGCAGTACTTC. Protein sequence: CASSEGAGDYEQYF.

The rearrangement links TRBV11-1 to TRBJ2-2, with 9 bases fitting TRBD2. V lost 5 bases, J lost 5 bases, and 9 bases stayed unmatched. This CDR3 is 16 amino acids long. CDR1 SGHAT and CDR2 FQDESV come from the germline V gene (reference sequence). CDR3 loop: CASSQQAGGLTGELFF. The CDR3 DNA follows: TGTGCCAGCAGCCAACAAGCGGGAGGTCTAACCGGGGAGCTGTTTTTT.

The chain combines TRBV14 with TRBJ2-1, with D unresolved. This CDR3 has 13 amino acids. Germline CDR1 and CDR2: SGHDN and FVKESK. V lost 1 base to trimming and J lost 10 bases, with 11 bases between them. CDR3 sequence: CASSQGGLREQFF. The CDR3 bases are TGTGCCAGCAGCCAAGGTGGTCTCCGGGAGCAGTTCTTC. The full variable domain, in which reference TRBV14 and TRBJ2-1 provide the parts outside the CDR3, is EAGVTQFPSHSVIEKGQTVTLRCDPISGHDNLYWYRRVMGKEIKFLLHFVKESKQDESGMPNNRFLAERTGGTYSTLKVQPAELEDSGVYFCASSQGGLREQFFGPGTRLTVL.

V is TRBV6-1 and J is TRBJ1-1; the match to TRBD1 covers 9 bases. The CDR3 sequence is 13 residues long. Germline V gene data show CDR1 as MNHNS and CDR2 as SASEGT. Trimming at V came to 7 bases and at J to 6 bases, leaving 6 bases not matched to a gene. CDR3 protein: CASTLQGAAEAFF. Written as DNA, the CDR3 is TGTGCCAGCACCCTACAGGGGGCGGCTGAAGCTTTCTTT.

The DNA for the CDR3 is TGCGCCAGCAGCCCCTTAGGACTAGCGAGCGACGAGCAGTACTTC. Its translation is CASSPLGLASDEQYF. The rearrangement links TRBV5-1 to TRBJ2-7, with TRBD2 matching 9 bases. CDR3 length equals 15 residues. Germline-derived CDR1 and CDR2 are SGHRS and YFSETQ. Germline trimming cut 4 bases from V and 5 bases from J; bases unmatched to any gene: 10.

The V call is TRBV6-5, the J call TRBJ1-2, with D perhaps TRBD1 (5 bases). Trimming shortened V by 0 bases and J by 8 bases, and 19 bases separated the two germline ends. Germline assignment: CDR1 MNHEY and CDR2 SVGAGI. The CDR3 covers 16 residues. CDR3 nucleotide sequence: TGTGCCAGCAGTTACTCGCCCCGCCGGGGGGGGTCCGGCTACACCTTC. Translating gives CASSYSPRRGGSGYTF.

The rearrangement uses TRBV6-5 and TRBJ2-1, with 13 bases matching TRBD2. V trimming: 6 bases; J trimming: 4 bases; junction bases outside the gene matches: 3. The CDR3 has 15 amino acids. Germline V gene lookup returns CDR1 MNHEY and CDR2 SVGAGI. DNA for the CDR3: TGTGCCAGCAGCCCGGGACTAGCGGGGTACAATGAGCAGTTCTTC. This translates into CASSPGLAGYNEQFF.

This chain joins TRBV19 and TRBJ1-5, with D perhaps matching TRBD1 (6 bases). The CDR3 has 16 residues. V was cut by 3 bases and J by 3 bases, with 15 bases left in between. Germline V gene data show CDR1 as LNHDA and CDR2 as SQIVND (reference sequence). The CDR3 protein is CASSMPRQAFNQPQHF. CDR3 DNA sequence: TGTGCCAGTAGTATGCCTAGACAGGCCTTCAATCAGCCCCAGCATTTT.

This clone has more than one count but fewer than ten. The rearrangement uses TRBV7-8 and TRBJ1-2, with TRBD1 matching over 11 bases. J was trimmed by 4 bases and V by 1 base; bases with no gene match: 5. The CDR3 sequence is 16 residues long. The germline gives CDR1 SGHVS, CDR2 FQNEAQ. This CDR3 is CASSLGTGTGGYGYTF. In DNA, the CDR3 is TGTGCCAGCAGCTTAGGTACCGGGACAGGGGGCTATGGCTACACCTTC.

V and J are TRBV29-1 and TRBJ2-3, with D possibly TRBD1 on 5 matching bases. Trimming left V 7 bases short and J 3 bases short, with 11 bases between. The germline V gene encodes CDR1 SQVTM and CDR2 ANQGSEA. The CDR3 covers 12 residues. CDR3 amino acids: CSGEAGTDTQYF. For the CDR3, the DNA is TGCAGCGGAGAGGCAGGGACAGATACGCAGTATTTT.

The sample holds a few counts of this clone. The chain has TRBV2 and TRBJ1-1, with a weak D call TRBD1 (6 bases). V gave up 8 bases and J gave up 5 bases, with 12 bases separating them. The CDR3 loop spans 12 amino acids. Germline CDR1 is SNHLY and CDR2 is FYNNEI. CDR3 region: CASYTGWTEAFF. In nucleotides, the CDR3 is TGTGCCAGCTATACAGGGTGGACTGAAGCTTTCTTT. Together with reference TRBV2 and TRBJ1-1, the CDR3 gives the full variable domain: EPEVTQTPSHQVTQMGQEVILRCVPISNHLYFYWYRQILGQKVEFLVSFYNNEISEKSEIFDDQFSVERPDGSNFTLKIRSTKLEDSAMYFCASYTGWTEAFFGQGTRLTVV.

This clone was counted between two and nine times. The rearrangement links TRBV29-1 to TRBJ1-1; 8 positions agree with TRBD1. V gave up 6 bases and J gave up 4 bases; unmatched junction bases: 7. This CDR3 has 13 residues. Germline CDR1 and CDR2: SQVTM and ANQGSEA. Here the CDR3 reads CSVLTGALTEAFF. The CDR3 coding sequence is TGCAGCGTACTGACAGGGGCCCTCACTGAAGCTTTCTTT.

The chain couples TRBV28 to TRBJ2-7, with a tentative D call TRBD1 (6 bases). Between the trimmed V and J ends, which lost 3 bases and 4 bases, there was a span of 13 bases. The CDR3 totals 14 residues. Per the germline V gene, CDR1 is MDHEN and CDR2 is SYDVKM. CDR3 in amino acids: CASSFSQGVYEQYF. For the CDR3, the DNA is TGTGCCAGCAGTTTTTCACAGGGTGTATACGAGCAGTACTTC.

The CDR3 DNA is TGTGCCAGCTCCAAGGAGCGGGCCGGCTCTGGGGCCAACGTCCTGACTTTC. Amino acid sequence: CASSKERAGSGANVLTF. The chain carries TRBV18 and TRBJ2-6, with D maybe TRBD2 (6 bases). The germline gives CDR1 KGHSH, CDR2 LQKENI. This CDR3 is built from 17 residues. The germline V and J ends were trimmed by 6 bases and 0 bases, with 15 bases remaining between them. Supplemented by reference TRBV18 and TRBJ2-6, the full variable domain reads NAGVMQNPRHLVRRRGQEARLRCSPMKGHSHVYWYRQLPEEGLKFMVYLQKENIIDESGMPKERFSAEFPKEGPSILRIQQVVRGDSAAYFCASSKERAGSGANVLTFGAGSRLTVL.

The V gene is TRBV9, the J gene TRBJ2-3, with D possibly TRBD1 on 6 matching bases. The length of the CDR3 is 14 residues. Germline V gene lookup returns CDR1 SGDLS and CDR2 YYNGEE. The V and J ends lost 2 bases and 4 bases respectively, with 11 bases between them. CDR3 sequence reads: CASSVTGYADTQYF. CDR3 sequence (DNA): TGTGCCAGCAGCGTCACAGGGTATGCAGATACGCAGTATTTT.

This clone was seen only once. The CDR3 region is CASSPPTSNSNQPQHF. Here the CDR3 DNA reads TGTGCCAGCAGTCCTCCGACAAGCAATAGCAATCAGCCCCAGCATTTT. The chain carries TRBV28 and TRBJ1-5; D not resolved. CDR1 and CDR2 (germline): MDHEN, SYDVKM. The ends were cut back, 5 bases at V and 0 bases at J, with 14 bases in the middle. The CDR3 sequence is 16 residues long.

This rearrangement joins TRBV2 to TRBJ2-2; the D is unclear. CDR3 length: 13 residues. From germline, CDR1 is SNHLY and CDR2 FYNNEI. Trimming left V 7 bases short and J 0 bases short, with 6 bases between. CDR3 amino acids: CASTAPNTGELFF. The CDR3 DNA reads TGTGCCAGCACCGCGCCGAACACCGGGGAGCTGTTTTTT.